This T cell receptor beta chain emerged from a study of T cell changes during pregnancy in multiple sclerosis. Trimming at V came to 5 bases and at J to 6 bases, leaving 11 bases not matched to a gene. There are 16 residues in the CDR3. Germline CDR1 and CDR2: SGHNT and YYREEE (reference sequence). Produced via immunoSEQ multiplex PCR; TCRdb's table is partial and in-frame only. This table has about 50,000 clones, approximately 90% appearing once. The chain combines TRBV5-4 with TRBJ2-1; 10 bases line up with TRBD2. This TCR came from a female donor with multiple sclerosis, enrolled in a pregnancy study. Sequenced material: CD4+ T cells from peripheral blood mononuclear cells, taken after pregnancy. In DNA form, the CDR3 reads TGTGCCAGCAGGCCCCGGGCTAGCGGGAGCGGCAATGAGCAGTTCTTC. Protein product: CASRPRASGSGNEQFF.